The 17 T cell receptor beta chains below all came from one sample that was sequenced in a study of CD8 T cells in Susac syndrome. An input of about 0.45 to 1 ug of RNA was subjected to reverse transcription using random hexamers. Each CDR3 protein is one row after TCRdb ran MiXCR on the immunoSEQ multiplex PCR reads. The sample has about 150,000 distinct CDR3 sequences; about 94% are singletons. Specimen: CD8+ T cells from PBMCs. Source of these receptors: a human donor with multiple sclerosis.

CDR3 sequence reads: CASSLSVAGSYEQYF. The DNA for the CDR3 is TGTGCCAGCAGTTTATCAGTTGCAGGCTCGTACGAGCAGTACTTC. The V call is TRBV27, the J call TRBJ2-7, with D hard to call. The V gene's germline CDR1 is MNHEY and CDR2 SMNVEV (reference sequence). V was clipped by 0 bases and J by 4 bases, with 13 bases between them. The CDR3 is made up of 15 amino acids.

The chain combines TRBV7-6 with TRBJ2-1; D is perhaps TRBD2 (6 bases). Trimming took 2 bases from V and 7 from J, leaving 21 bases between them. Per the germline V gene, CDR1 is SGHVS and CDR2 is FNYEAQ. This CDR3 comprises 17 residues. The CDR3 DNA reads TGTGCCAGCAGCTTAATACGGGGGAGAGGGAAGGGAAATGAGCAGTTCTTC. This translates into CASSLIRGRGKGNEQFF.

This chain connects TRBV5-1 to TRBJ1-1, with no clear D. The CDR3 totals 15 residues. Between the trimmed V and J ends, which lost 0 bases and 3 bases, there was a span of 12 bases. Germline assignment: CDR1 SGHRS and CDR2 YFSETQ. The CDR3 here is CASSLVPGSDTEAFF. The CDR3 DNA follows: TGCGCCAGCAGCTTGGTCCCAGGATCGGACACTGAAGCTTTCTTT.

The chain is built from TRBV4-3 and TRBJ2-1; D is possibly TRBD1 or TRBD2 (5 bases each). The CDR3 is 16 residues long. The germline gives CDR1 LGHNA, CDR2 YSLEER. Deletions cut 3 bases from V and 6 bases from J, with 18 bases between. CDR3 DNA: TGCGCCAGCAGCCAGGGGGTTATTGGGATGGGCAATGAGCAGTTCTTC. Protein sequence: CASSQGVIGMGNEQFF.

This chain joins TRBV20-1 and TRBJ2-7; TRBD2 matches at 10 bases. The length of the CDR3 is 15 residues. J gave up 2 bases and V 0 bases, and 4 bases lay outside the gene matches. Looked up from germline, CDR1 is DFQATT and CDR2 is SNEGSKA (reference sequence). The CDR3 spells CSARDSGGPTYEQYF. The CDR3 bases are TGCAGTGCTAGAGATAGCGGGGGGCCTACCTACGAGCAGTACTTC.

This chain joins TRBV4-3 and TRBJ1-5, with D unclear. Deletions cut 4 bases from V and 2 bases from J, with 9 bases between. The CDR3 spans 14 residues. Germline V CDR1 and CDR2: LGHNA, YSLEER. This CDR3 is CASSPWMGNQPQHF. CDR3 coding DNA: TGCGCCAGCAGCCCTTGGATGGGCAATCAGCCCCAGCATTTT.

The rearrangement joins TRBV20-1 to TRBJ2-1, with TRBD2 identical over 7 bases. This CDR3 has 15 amino acids. CDR1 and CDR2 from the germline V gene are DFQATT and SNEGSKA (reference sequence). With 0 bases clipped from V and 4 bases from J, the junction kept 6 bases outside the gene matches. DNA for the CDR3: TGCAGTGCTAGAGATCGTCTAGCGGAGTACAATGAGCAGTTCTTC. Protein: CSARDRLAEYNEQFF.

The chain links TRBV20-1 to TRBJ1-1; 9 nucleotides match TRBD1. Germline CDR1 is DFQATT and CDR2 is SNEGSKA (reference sequence). The CDR3 is 15 amino acids. Germline trimming cut 4 bases from V and 6 bases from J; bases unmatched to any gene: 12. CDR3 amino acids: CSAMDRGPDVPEAFF. CDR3 sequence (DNA): TGCAGTGCTATGGACAGGGGCCCAGACGTTCCTGAAGCTTTCTTT.

V usage is TRBV7-9 and J usage is TRBJ2-1; D uncertain. Germline V gene lookup returns CDR1 SEHNR and CDR2 FQNEAQ (reference sequence). This CDR3 is built from 13 residues. V dropped 5 bases and J dropped 6 bases, with 11 bases sitting between them. The CDR3 loop is CASSADTSNEQFF. CDR3 nucleotide sequence: TGTGCCAGCAGCGCCGACACAAGCAATGAGCAGTTCTTC.

This sequence joins TRBV20-1 and TRBJ2-7; a weak D match, TRBD1 (8 bases). Germline V gene lookup returns CDR1 DFQATT and CDR2 SNEGSKA (reference sequence). Trimming shortened V by 0 bases and J by 7 bases, and 19 bases separated the two germline ends. The CDR3 sequence is 15 residues long. Here the CDR3 DNA reads TGCAGTGCTAGAGATCGAGACAGGGGAGGGTTGGAGCAGTACTTC. This sequence encodes CSARDRDRGGLEQYF.

The genes are TRBV16 and TRBJ2-7, with D perhaps matching TRBD1 or TRBD2 (6 bases each). CDR3 length equals 14 residues. Germline V CDR1 and CDR2: KGHSY, FQNENV. Trimming pared 1 base from V and 6 bases from J, leaving 13 bases between. As DNA, the CDR3 is TGTGCCAGCAGCCAATTACAGGGTAGCGGCGAGCAGTACTTC. Translation gives CASSQLQGSGEQYF. Full variable domain (remainder filled in from reference TRBV16 and TRBJ2-7): GEEVAQTPKHLVRGEGQKAKLYCAPIKGHSYVFWYQQVLKNEFKFLISFQNENVFDETGMPKERFSAKCLPNSPCSLEIQATKLEDSAVYFCASSQLQGSGEQYFGPGTRLTVT.

DNA of the CDR3: TGTGCCGGACGTCCCATCCGGGACAGGGGCACTGAAGCTTTCTTT. It encodes CAGRPIRDRGTEAFF. The V gene is TRBV30, the J gene TRBJ1-1; 10 bases map to TRBD1. V lost 8 bases, J lost 4 bases, and 13 bases stayed unmatched. Germline assignment: CDR1 GTSNPN and CDR2 SVGIG (reference sequence). This CDR3 contains 15 residues.

This chain links TRBV28 with TRBJ1-5; maybe TRBD1 (5 bases). This CDR3 has 14 amino acids. The germline V gene has CDR1 MDHEN and CDR2 SYDVKM. Trimming shortened V by 6 bases and J by 4 bases, and 13 bases separated the two germline ends. In nucleotides, the CDR3 is TGTGCCAGCAGGCTCACGGGGGTTAATCAGCCCCAGCATTTT. Translated, it gives CASRLTGVNQPQHF. Complete variable domain (other parts from reference TRBV28 and TRBJ1-5): DVKVTQSSRYLVKRTGEKVFLECVQDMDHENMFWYRQDPGLGLRLIYFSYDVKMKEKGDIPEGYSVSREKKERFSLILESASTNQTSMYLCASRLTGVNQPQHFGDGTRLSIL.

The CDR3 DNA reads TGTGCCAGCAGGTCCACAGGTCTCTCCTACAATGAGCAGTTCTTC. As protein: CASRSTGLSYNEQFF. The V gene is TRBV7-9, the J gene TRBJ2-1, with a possible D match to TRBD1 (5 bases). There are 15 residues in the CDR3. Germline lookup yields CDR1 SEHNR and CDR2 FQNEAQ (reference sequence). Trimming took 6 bases from V and 0 from J, leaving 12 bases between them.

The rearrangement joins TRBV30 to TRBJ2-7; 7 bases map to TRBD1. CDR1 is GTSNPN, CDR2 SVGIG, per germline (reference sequence). The CDR3 has 14 amino acids. The V and J ends lost 1 base and 2 bases, in that order; junction bases with no gene match: 5. The CDR3 bases are TGTGCCTGGAGTGCTGCGACAGGGACCTACGAGCAGTACTTC. Translation gives CAWSAATGTYEQYF. Using reference TRBV30 and TRBJ2-7 for the parts outside the CDR3, the full variable domain is SQTIHQWPATLVQPVGSPLSLECTVEGTSNPNLYWYRQAAGRGLQLLFYSVGIGQISSEVPQNLSASRPQDRQFILSSKKLLLSDSGFYLCAWSAATGTYEQYFGPGTRLTVT.

The V call is TRBV25-1, the J call TRBJ2-7; D is possibly TRBD1 or TRBD2 (5 bases each). Germline V gene data show CDR1 as MGHDK and CDR2 as SYGVNS. There are 16 residues in the CDR3. V was trimmed by 4 bases and J by 3 bases, leaving 19 bases between them. The CDR3 DNA reads as TGTGCCAGCAGTGCCCATCAAACCGGGACCTTCTACGAGCAGTACTTC. Translated, it gives CASSAHQTGTFYEQYF.

CDR3 loop: CASSYSWGENTGELFF. The DNA for the CDR3 is TGTGCCAGCAGTTACTCTTGGGGGGAGAACACCGGGGAGCTGTTTTTT. The genes are TRBV6-5 and TRBJ2-2, with TRBD2 as a possible D gene (6 bases). The CDR3 sequence is 16 residues long. Trimming took off 0 bases at V and 1 base at J, with 9 bases between the two ends. CDR1 MNHEY and CDR2 SVGAGI come from the germline V gene.